These 10 T cell receptor beta chains were sequenced from one sample in a study of T cells in Graves' hyperthyroidism and ophthalmopathy. There were TCR beta CDR3 regions amplified from RNA transcripts. HTBI primers drove first-round RT-PCR of the TCR CDR3. TCRdb reprocessed the multiplex PCR reads via MiXCR and lists one record per CDR3 protein. The table includes 700,000 or so distinct CDR3 sequences, 13% to 15% detected once. The sample was blood. The receptors shown here come from a woman aged 45-60 years with Graves' ophthalmopathy.

Comments on this clonotype: Since a much larger clone is just one base distant, this may be a read error. The chain joins TRBV7-9 to TRBJ2-7, with TRBD2 identical over 7 bases. The CDR3 length is 14 residues. From germline, CDR1 is SEHNR and CDR2 FQNEAQ (reference sequence). DNA for the CDR3: TGTGCCGGCAGTTGGAGCGGGGCTATCTACGAGCAGTACTTC. As protein: CAGSWSGAIYEQYF.

This clonotype showed up many times. The chain recombines TRBV28 with TRBJ2-1; a possible D gene is TRBD2 (5 bases). V lost 9 bases and J lost 7, with 13 bases in between. The CDR3 sequence is 12 residues long. In germline, CDR1 is MDHEN, CDR2 SYDVKM. This CDR3 is CASHRGLNEQFF. CDR3 in DNA: TGTGCCAGTCACCGAGGGTTGAATGAGCAGTTCTTC.

This chain links TRBV5-6 with TRBJ1-1, with TRBD1 as a possible D gene (5 bases). This CDR3 has 14 residues. Trimming removed 2 bases at V and 8 bases at J, with 16 bases between. The V gene's germline CDR1 is SGHDT and CDR2 YYEEEE. The CDR3 sequence is CASSFRWGSVEAFF. The CDR3 DNA reads TGTGCCAGCAGCTTTCGCTGGGGCTCGGTAGAAGCTTTCTTT. The full variable domain, its missing parts supplied by reference TRBV5-6 and TRBJ1-1, is DAGVTQSPTHLIKTRGQQVTLRCSPKSGHDTVSWYQQALGQGPQFIFQYYEEEERQRGNFPDRFSGHQFPNYSSELNVNALLLGDSALYLCASSFRWGSVEAFFGQGTRLTVV.

This clonotype was seen repeatedly, ten times or more. This chain connects TRBV28 to TRBJ1-5, with 7 bases fitting TRBD1. V lost 5 bases to trimming and J lost 3 bases; unmatched junction nucleotides: 7. Germline assignment: CDR1 MDHEN and CDR2 SYDVKM. CDR3 size: 15 residues. For the CDR3, the DNA is TGTGCCAGCAGTAATTACAGGGGCTACAATCAGCCCCAGCATTTT. It codes for CASSNYRGYNQPQHF.

This chain joins TRBV10-3 and TRBJ2-1, with D possibly TRBD2 on 6 matching bases. The CDR3 length is 19 residues. The germline V gene has CDR1 ENHRY and CDR2 SYGVKD. V lost 3 bases to trimming and J lost 0 bases, with 21 bases between them. CDR3 coding DNA: TGTGCCATCAGTGAAGGGCTAGCGCTCTCCCCAGGCTCCTACAATGAGCAGTTCTTC. Translated: CAISEGLALSPGSYNEQFF.

This clonotype was observed a few times. This chain connects TRBV7-2 to TRBJ1-4; D remains ambiguous. CDR1 and CDR2 (germline): SGHTA, FQGNSA. The CDR3 loop spans 15 amino acids. V shed 2 bases and J shed 8 bases, with 15 bases lying between them. CDR3 nucleotide sequence: TGTGCCAGCAGCTTATGGGCGGGAGCGGGGGAAAAACTGTTTTTT. The encoded protein is CASSLWAGAGEKLFF. Based on the CDR3 plus reference TRBV7-2 and TRBJ1-4, the full variable domain is GAGVSQSPSNKVTEKGKDVELRCDPISGHTALYWYRQSLGQGLEFLIYFQGNSAPDKSGLPSDRFSAERTGGSVSTLTIQRTQQEDSAVYLCASSLWAGAGEKLFFGSGTQLSVL.

This clonotype was counted ten times or more. The chain has TRBV3-1 and TRBJ2-7, with D perhaps assigned TRBD1 or TRBD2 (5 bases each). Germline V gives CDR1 LGHDT, CDR2 YNNKEL (reference sequence). The CDR3 extends over 14 amino acids. V gave up 1 base and J gave up 5 bases, with 12 bases separating them. CDR3 nucleotide sequence: TGTGCCAGCAGCCAAGGGGACCCCGGCGACGAGCAGTACTTC. The encoded protein is CASSQGDPGDEQYF.

This clonotype was detected ten times or more. The gene calls are TRBV11-2 and TRBJ2-7, with 11 positions matching TRBD2. The CDR3 runs 17 residues. Germline V gene sequence: CDR1 SGHAT, CDR2 FQNNGV. The V segment lost 2 bases and the J segment 2 bases; nucleotides outside the gene matches: 8. Here the CDR3 DNA reads TGTGCCAGCAGCTTATCCTACCGACTAGCGGGACCCTACGAGCAGTACTTC. It translates to CASSLSYRLAGPYEQYF.

This clonotype was counted ten times or more. The V and J genes are TRBV20-1 and TRBJ2-3, with 8 bases lining up with TRBD2. This CDR3 is 16 amino acids long. Germline trimming cut 5 bases from V and 2 bases from J; bases unmatched to any gene: 12. Germline CDR1 is DFQATT and CDR2 is SNEGSKA (reference sequence). The chain's CDR3 is CSALIRLARTTDTQYF. CDR3 coding DNA: TGCAGTGCTCTCATCCGACTAGCGCGGACCACAGATACGCAGTATTTT.

The chain recombines TRBV4-1 with TRBJ1-6; perhaps TRBD1 as D (5 bases). Germline V gene data show CDR1 as MGHRA and CDR2 as YSYEKL. The CDR3 contains 14 residues. V was trimmed by 2 bases and J by 10 bases, leaving 12 bases between them. CDR3 residues: CASSQLTRDSPLHF. The CDR3 nucleotides read TGCGCCAGCAGCCAACTCACCAGGGACTCACCCCTCCACTTT.